A single sample is the source of the 30 T cell receptor beta chains below, sequenced in a study of Ad26.COV2.S vaccination and SARS-CoV-2 variants. Treatment indicated: roughly 18 received Ad26.COV2.S at low or high dose, single or two shots; 5 received placebo; per-sample allocation not given. Day 63 following the first vaccine or placebo injection was when the samples were taken. The assay was immunoSEQ multiplex PCR, and TCRdb's table has in-frame clones only and misses some. The top ten clones hold about 10% of a sample with around 300,000 clones, 80% to 90% of them seen once. The sample was peripheral blood, taken in a trial of Ad26.COV2.S vaccine versus placebo. These receptors originate from a person between 18 and 59 years old who received the Ad26.COV2.S COVID-19 vaccine or a placebo.

With respect to this clone: Mismatch with germline at one junction end may stem from a read error. The chain recombines TRBV2 with TRBJ2-7, with 8 bases that match TRBD1. Per germline, CDR1 SNHLY and CDR2 FYNNEI. CDR3 size: 11 residues. Written as DNA, the CDR3 is TGTGCCAGCAGTGTACGGACAGGGTATCACTTC. Encoded protein: CASSVRTGYHF.

The chain carries TRBV6-2 or TRBV6-3 and TRBJ2-5, with 10 bases lining up with TRBD2. The J segment lost 0 bases and the V segment lost 2 bases, leaving 6 bases of the junction unmatched. Germline lookup yields CDR1 MNHEY and CDR2 SVGEGT. The CDR3 spans 17 residues. This chain's CDR3 is CASSYRRSGGHQETQYF. For the CDR3, the DNA is TGTGCCAGCAGTTACCGTCGTAGCGGGGGGCACCAAGAGACCCAGTACTTC.

This sequence joins TRBV29-1 and TRBJ1-1, with D possibly matching TRBD1 (5 bases). The CDR3 is 14 amino acids. Germline V lookup: CDR1 SQVTM, CDR2 ANQGSEA. With 7 bases removed from V and 0 bases from J, the gap between germline ends came to 15 bases. The CDR3 region is CSAPRGNMNTEAFF. Written as DNA, the CDR3 is TGCAGCGCCCCCCGGGGGAACATGAACACTGAAGCTTTCTTT.

The chain is built from TRBV14 and TRBJ2-1, with 7 nucleotides matching TRBD2. V shed 6 bases and J 7 bases; nucleotides not matched to a gene: 9. CDR3 length equals 14 residues. The germline gives CDR1 SGHDN, CDR2 FVKESK. For the CDR3, the DNA is TGTGCCAGCAGACCGAATAGCGGGTATAATGAGCAGTTCTTC. It codes for CASRPNSGYNEQFF.

The J gene is TRBJ2-3, the V gene TRBV28; the match to TRBD1 covers 8 bases. The CDR3 extends over 18 amino acids. Germline assignment: CDR1 MDHEN and CDR2 SYDVKM. V shed 3 bases, J shed 0 bases, and the junction held 11 bases outside the gene matches. CDR3 in amino acids: CASSLGRTGPPSTDTQYF. The CDR3 DNA sequence: TGTGCCAGCAGTTTGGGCCGGACAGGGCCTCCTAGCACAGATACGCAGTATTTT.

The chain is built from TRBV5-1 and TRBJ1-2; 8 positions match TRBD1. V lost 6 bases, J lost 4 bases, and 8 bases stayed unmatched. Germline V lookup: CDR1 SGHRS, CDR2 YFSETQ. The CDR3 totals 14 residues. CDR3 sequence reads: CASTVGQGLYGYTF. The DNA for the CDR3 is TGCGCCAGCACCGTCGGACAGGGCCTCTATGGCTACACCTTC.

This chain links TRBV27 with TRBJ2-7; D uncertain. Germline-derived CDR1 and CDR2 are MNHEY and SMNVEV (reference sequence). The CDR3 consists of 13 residues. Trimming removed 2 bases from V and 2 bases from J, with 7 bases in between. DNA of the CDR3: TGTGCCAGCAGTTTAGGTGAAACCTACGAGCAGTACTTC. This sequence encodes CASSLGETYEQYF.

This clone was counted a few times. The chain carries TRBV20-1 and TRBJ2-7; no clear D. V lost 3 bases, J lost 1 base, and 10 bases lay in between. The V gene's germline CDR1 is DFQATT and CDR2 SNEGSKA (reference sequence). The CDR3 is 13 amino acids. CDR3 in DNA: TGCAGTGCTAGTCAACACTCGTCCTACGAGCAGTACTTC. Residues: CSASQHSSYEQYF.

The chain links TRBV4-1 to TRBJ2-6; possibly TRBD2 for D (7 bases). Germline lookup yields CDR1 MGHRA and CDR2 YSYEKL. The CDR3 is 19 amino acids. V was cut by 4 bases and J by 2 bases, with 21 bases left in between. In DNA form, the CDR3 reads TGCGCCAGCAGCCTAAGTGGAGGGGGAGGGGGAACTGGGGCCAACGTCCTGACTTTC. Amino acid sequence: CASSLSGGGGGTGANVLTF.

The rearrangement links TRBV19 to TRBJ2-2; D possibly corresponds to TRBD1 (7 bases). The V gene lost 4 bases and the J gene lost 5 bases, with 17 bases spanning the gap. The CDR3 consists of 16 residues. The V gene's germline CDR1 is LNHDA and CDR2 SQIVND (reference sequence). Here the CDR3 reads CASSTLRGAMTGELFF. The CDR3 DNA is TGTGCCAGTAGTACCCTCAGGGGGGCAATGACCGGGGAGCTGTTTTTT. Using reference TRBV19 and TRBJ2-2 for the parts outside the CDR3, the full variable domain is DGGITQSPKYLFRKEGQNVTLSCEQNLNHDAMYWYRQDPGQGLRLIYYSQIVNDFQKGDIAEGYSVSREKKESFPLTVTSAQKNPTAFYLCASSTLRGAMTGELFFGEGSRLTVL.

The chain carries TRBV15 and TRBJ2-1; 7 bases map to TRBD1. The V gene's germline CDR1 is LNHNV and CDR2 YYDKDF (reference sequence). The CDR3 runs to 15 residues. Trimming took 8 bases from V and 6 from J; bases not matched to a gene: 13. CDR3 sequence: CATRDRTGGSNEQFF. The DNA for the CDR3 is TGTGCCACCCGCGACCGGACAGGCGGAAGCAATGAGCAGTTCTTC.

The gene calls are TRBV24-1 and TRBJ2-5; D not certain. The germline V gene encodes CDR1 KGHDR and CDR2 SFDVKD. The CDR3 covers 14 residues. V was trimmed by 3 bases and J by 5 bases, leaving 12 bases between them. The CDR3 is CATSDLVLGETQYF. The CDR3 region has the DNA TGTGCCACCAGTGATCTGGTGTTGGGGGAGACCCAGTACTTC.

V usage is TRBV27 and J usage is TRBJ1-2; D gene uncertain. The CDR3 is made up of 14 amino acids. From germline, CDR1 is MNHEY and CDR2 SMNVEV (reference sequence). Trimming took 6 bases from V and 6 from J, leaving 17 bases between them. The CDR3 DNA is TGTGCCAGCAGCCTCCGGAAAGGGAATAATGGCTACACCTTC. This translates into CASSLRKGNNGYTF.

This clone showed up just a few times. V gene TRBV7-9 combines with J gene TRBJ2-7; TRBD1 agrees at 10 bases. This CDR3 comprises 15 residues. Germline CDR1 is SEHNR and CDR2 is FQNEAQ (reference sequence). The trim removed 3 bases at V and 5 bases at J, leaving 7 bases unmatched. The CDR3 loop is CASSFLGQGSHEQYF. The CDR3 bases are TGTGCCAGCAGCTTTTTGGGACAGGGGTCCCACGAGCAGTACTTC.

The chain couples TRBV25-1 to TRBJ1-5; D is possibly TRBD1 (6 bases). Trimming left V 5 bases short and J 5 bases short, with 10 bases between. Germline CDR1 MGHDK, CDR2 SYGVNS. There are 13 residues in the CDR3. In nucleotides, the CDR3 is TGTGCCAGCAGTAGGGGGGCGGATCAGCCCCAGCATTTT. It specifies CASSRGADQPQHF.

V usage is TRBV7-9 and J usage is TRBJ2-3; tentatively, D is TRBD1 (5 bases). This CDR3 has 14 residues. Between the trimmed V and J ends, which lost 5 bases and 4 bases, there was a span of 13 bases. CDR1 and CDR2 (germline): SEHNR, FQNEAQ (reference sequence). The CDR3 DNA sequence: TGTGCCAGCAGCCTAGTACGGACACCAGATACGCAGTATTTT. This encodes CASSLVRTPDTQYF.

V gene TRBV3-1 (or the pseudogene TRBV3-2) combines with J gene TRBJ1-5, with D hard to call. The CDR3 sequence is 14 residues long. Germline V lookup: CDR1 LGHDT, CDR2 YNNKEL (reference sequence). The V end was cut by 5 bases, the J end by 3 bases, with 11 bases between. CDR3 nucleotide sequence: TGTGCCAGCAGCGATACAGACAACAATCAGCCCCAGCATTTT. This sequence encodes CASSDTDNNQPQHF.

CDR3 nucleotide sequence: TGTGCCAGCAGGACGGAAAGCTCCTATAATTCACCCCTCCACTTT. It yields the protein CASRTESSYNSPLHF. J is TRBJ1-6 and V is TRBV28, with no clear D. The germline V and J ends were trimmed by 6 bases and 0 bases, with 9 bases remaining between them. CDR1 is MDHEN, CDR2 SYDVKM, per germline. The CDR3 spans 15 residues.

CDR3 nucleotide sequence: TGTGCCAGCAGACCACGGGCCTCCGGTGCGCAGTATTTT. Translated: CASRPRASGAQYF. This rearrangement joins TRBV7-3 to TRBJ2-3; D ambiguous. V lost 6 bases and J lost 10, with 17 bases in between. The CDR3 extends over 13 amino acids. Germline loops: CDR1 SGHTA, CDR2 FQGTGA.

The chain is built from TRBV28 and TRBJ2-7, with 8 bases matching TRBD1. From germline, CDR1 is MDHEN and CDR2 SYDVKM. CDR3 length: 16 amino acids. The J segment lost 1 base and the V segment lost 1 base, leaving 6 bases of the junction unmatched. CDR3 sequence: CASSLLATGVSYEQYF. The CDR3 nucleotides are TGTGCCAGCAGTTTATTGGCGACAGGGGTGTCCTACGAGCAGTACTTC.

The chain couples TRBV13 to TRBJ2-2, with 9 bases matching TRBD2. Germline CDR1 PRHDT, CDR2 FYEKMQ (reference sequence). The CDR3 loop spans 15 amino acids. V lost 2 bases to trimming and J lost 4 bases; unmatched junction nucleotides: 2. CDR3 DNA sequence: TGTGCCAGCAGCTTAAAGCGGGAGGTCACCGGGGAGCTGTTTTTT. Translated, it gives CASSLKREVTGELFF.

The chain couples TRBV25-1 to TRBJ1-5, with D unclear. Between the trimmed V and J ends, which lost 1 base and 5 bases, there was a span of 3 bases. Per the germline V gene, CDR1 is MGHDK and CDR2 is SYGVNS. This CDR3 is 12 amino acids long. This chain's CDR3 is CASSESDQPQHF. CDR3 DNA sequence: TGTGCCAGCAGTGAATCTGATCAGCCCCAGCATTTT.

The V gene is TRBV9, the J gene TRBJ2-1, with 10 bases that match TRBD2. Germline V gene sequence: CDR1 SGDLS, CDR2 YYNGEE. CDR3 length: 17 residues. Trimming at V came to 0 bases and at J to 4 bases, leaving 7 bases not matched to a gene. The CDR3 region has the DNA TGTGCCAGCAGCGTAGGACCCAGCGGGAGGGATTACAATGAGCAGTTCTTC. This gives the protein CASSVGPSGRDYNEQFF. The variable domain in full, with the rest retrieved from reference TRBV9 and TRBJ2-1, is DSGVTQTPKHLITATGQRVTLRCSPRSGDLSVYWYQQSLDQGLQFLIQYYNGEERAKGNILERFSAQQFPDLHSELNLSSLELGDSALYFCASSVGPSGRDYNEQFFGPGTRLTVL.

This clone was detected a few times. The J gene is TRBJ1-2, the V gene TRBV6-6; D unclear. CDR1 MNHNY and CDR2 SVGAGI come from the germline V gene (reference sequence). The ends were cut back, 2 bases at V and 6 bases at J, with 16 bases in the middle. The CDR3 is made up of 15 amino acids. The CDR3 sequence: CASSYRGRASDGYTF. For the CDR3, the DNA is TGTGCCAGCAGTTACAGAGGGAGGGCTTCGGATGGCTACACCTTC.

The J gene is TRBJ1-2, the V gene TRBV4-1; the D is unclear. Per germline, CDR1 MGHRA and CDR2 YSYEKL. Trimming cost V 4 bases and J 10 bases, with 13 bases left between them. The CDR3 runs to 12 residues. The CDR3 nucleotides read TGCGCCAGCAGCCTAGGACCGAAGAACTACACCTTC. This sequence encodes CASSLGPKNYTF.

J is TRBJ1-2 and V is TRBV7-2; D perhaps matches TRBD1 (6 bases). CDR3 length equals 18 residues. Germline CDR1 is SGHTA and CDR2 is FQGNSA. Deletions cut 4 bases from V and 4 bases from J, with 25 bases between. The chain's CDR3 is CASSSPGRGGSVGYGYTF. The CDR3 region has the DNA TGTGCCAGCAGCTCACCGGGCAGGGGAGGATCGGTTGGCTATGGCTACACCTTC.

This rearrangement joins TRBV9 to TRBJ1-1; D remains unclear. This CDR3 region has 11 residues. Trimming took off 3 bases at V and 8 bases at J, with 8 bases between the two ends. The germline V gene has CDR1 SGDLS and CDR2 YYNGEE. CDR3 in amino acids: CASSAGAEAFF. The CDR3 bases are TGTGCCAGCAGCGCAGGCGCCGAAGCTTTCTTT.

The chain links TRBV19 to TRBJ2-7; TRBD1 or TRBD2 may be the D gene (5 bases each). Germline assignment: CDR1 LNHDA and CDR2 SQIVND (reference sequence). Between the trimmed V and J ends, which lost 6 bases and 3 bases, there was a span of 18 bases. The CDR3 has 15 amino acids. The CDR3 nucleotides read TGTGCCAGTAGGGGACGGTCAAAACCCCACTACGAGCAGTACTTC. Encoded protein: CASRGRSKPHYEQYF.

The chain couples TRBV7-9 to TRBJ1-1; 12 nucleotides align to TRBD1. The CDR3 loop spans 15 amino acids. Germline assignment: CDR1 SEHNR and CDR2 FQNEAQ (reference sequence). V lost 4 bases and J lost 12; bases outside the gene matches: 12. CDR3 in DNA: TGTGCCAGCAGCTCGGGAGGGCCGGGACAGGGGGCTACTTTCTTT. Protein: CASSSGGPGQGATFF. The whole variable domain, remainder taken from reference TRBV7-9 and TRBJ1-1, is DTGVSQNPRHKITKRGQNVTFRCDPISEHNRLYWYRQTLGQGPEFLTYFQNEAQLEKSRLLSDRFSAERPKGSFSTLEIQRTEQGDSAMYLCASSSGGPGQGATFFGQGTRLTVV.

This clone was observed a single time. V gene TRBV7-2 combines with J gene TRBJ2-3; D is undetermined. Germline CDR1 and CDR2: SGHTA and FQGNSA. The V end lost 5 bases, the J end lost 6 bases, and 18 bases lay between the germline ends. This CDR3 is built from 15 residues. This chain's CDR3 is CASSGITSGLDTQYF. The DNA for the CDR3 is TGTGCCAGCAGCGGGATTACTTCCGGGCTCGATACGCAGTATTTT. Combining the CDR3 with reference TRBV7-2 and TRBJ2-3 gives the whole variable domain GAGVSQSPSNKVTEKGKDVELRCDPISGHTALYWYRQSLGQGLEFLIYFQGNSAPDKSGLPSDRFSAERTGGSVSTLTIQRTQQEDSAVYLCASSGITSGLDTQYFGPGTRLTVL.